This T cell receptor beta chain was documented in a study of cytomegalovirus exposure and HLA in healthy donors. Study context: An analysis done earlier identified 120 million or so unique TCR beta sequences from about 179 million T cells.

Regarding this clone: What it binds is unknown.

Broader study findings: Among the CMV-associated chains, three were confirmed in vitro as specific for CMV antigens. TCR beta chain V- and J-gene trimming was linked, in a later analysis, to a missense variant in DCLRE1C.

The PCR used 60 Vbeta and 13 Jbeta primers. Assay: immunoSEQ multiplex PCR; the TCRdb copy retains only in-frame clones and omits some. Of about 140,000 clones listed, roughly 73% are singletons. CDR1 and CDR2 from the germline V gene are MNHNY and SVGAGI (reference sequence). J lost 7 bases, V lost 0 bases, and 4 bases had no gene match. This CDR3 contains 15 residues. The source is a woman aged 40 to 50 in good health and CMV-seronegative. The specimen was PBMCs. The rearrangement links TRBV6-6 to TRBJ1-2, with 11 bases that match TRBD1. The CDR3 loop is CASSYSGTGGGGYTF. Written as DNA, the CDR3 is TGTGCCAGCAGTTACTCCGGGACAGGGGGTGGTGGCTACACCTTC.